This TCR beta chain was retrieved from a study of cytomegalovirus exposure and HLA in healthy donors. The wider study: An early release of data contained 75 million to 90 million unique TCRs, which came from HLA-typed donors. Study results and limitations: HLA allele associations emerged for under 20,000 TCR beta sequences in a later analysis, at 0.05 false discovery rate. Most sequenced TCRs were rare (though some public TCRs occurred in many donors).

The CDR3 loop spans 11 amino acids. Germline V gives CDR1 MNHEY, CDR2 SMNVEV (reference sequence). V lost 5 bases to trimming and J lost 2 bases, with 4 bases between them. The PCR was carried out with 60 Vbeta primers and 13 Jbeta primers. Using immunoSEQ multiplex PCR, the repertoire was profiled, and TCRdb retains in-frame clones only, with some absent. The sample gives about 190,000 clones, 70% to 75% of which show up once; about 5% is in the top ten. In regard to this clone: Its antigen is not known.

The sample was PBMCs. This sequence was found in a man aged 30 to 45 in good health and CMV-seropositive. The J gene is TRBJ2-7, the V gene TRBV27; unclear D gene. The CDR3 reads CASSPTYEQYF. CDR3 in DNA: TGTGCCAGCAGTCCCACCTACGAGCAGTACTTC.